The 13 T cell receptor beta chains below come from one sample, sequenced in a study of sequential checkpoint blockade in melanoma. This table comes from immunoSEQ multiplex PCR, and its TCRdb copy is limited to in-frame clones, with some not included. Among some 16,000 clones listed, roughly 80% were seen once. Treatment described: randomized to nivolumab then ipilimumab (arm A) or the reverse (arm B). The sequencing used CD8+ T cells sorted from blood (inferred from file names), collected from a patient given nivolumab and ipilimumab in sequence. The source of these receptors is a human donor with melanoma.

This sequence joins TRBV16 and TRBJ1-2, with 9 bases fitting TRBD1. Unmatched junction bases numbered 4, after V lost 0 bases and J lost 8 bases. The CDR3 is 14 residues long. CDR1 is KGHSY and CDR2 is FQNENV in the germline V gene. The CDR3 region has the DNA TGTGCCAGCAGCCAATCGGGACAGGGTGGCGGCTACACCTTC. Residues: CASSQSGQGGGYTF. Complete variable domain (other parts from reference TRBV16 and TRBJ1-2): GEEVAQTPKHLVRGEGQKAKLYCAPIKGHSYVFWYQQVLKNEFKFLISFQNENVFDETGMPKERFSAKCLPNSPCSLEIQATKLEDSAVYFCASSQSGQGGGYTFGSGTRLTVV.

The rearrangement links TRBV6-5 to TRBJ2-7, with D possibly being TRBD1 (5 bases). Germline V CDR1 and CDR2: MNHEY, SVGAGI. V lost 0 bases and J 0 bases, leaving 12 bases between the germline ends. This CDR3 spans 16 amino acids. DNA for the CDR3: TGTGCCAGCAGTTACTCAACAGGCCCCATCTCCTACGAGCAGTACTTC. Protein sequence: CASSYSTGPISYEQYF.

A single count supports this clone. The genes are TRBV5-5 and TRBJ2-7; 8 positions match TRBD2. V was pared by 4 bases and J by 5 bases, with 8 bases of the junction left unmatched. CDR1 is SGHKS and CDR2 is YYEKEE in the germline V gene (reference sequence). CDR3 length: 14 amino acids. The CDR3 reads CASSDRLAIHEQYF. In DNA, the CDR3 is TGTGCCAGCAGCGACCGACTAGCGATCCACGAGCAGTACTTC.

The rearrangement links TRBV7-2 to TRBJ1-1; TRBD1 might be the D (5 bases). There are 12 residues in the CDR3. The germline V gene encodes CDR1 SGHTA and CDR2 FQGNSA. Trimming pared 5 bases from V and 4 bases from J, leaving 8 bases between. CDR3 amino acids: CASSPTGTEAFF. The CDR3 nucleotides read TGTGCCAGCAGCCCAACAGGCACTGAAGCTTTCTTT.

The DNA for the CDR3 is TGTGCCAGCAAAGGGACAGGACTCTACGAGCAGTACTTC. The encoded protein is CASKGTGLYEQYF. This rearrangement joins TRBV13 to TRBJ2-7; TRBD1 agrees at 8 bases. This CDR3 has 13 residues. V shed 7 bases and J 3 bases; nucleotides not matched to a gene: 5. Per germline, CDR1 PRHDT and CDR2 FYEKMQ (reference sequence).

The chain is built from TRBV6-1 and TRBJ2-7; no firm D call. This CDR3 has 13 residues. Germline V gene sequence: CDR1 MNHNS, CDR2 SASEGT. V dropped 1 base and J dropped 3 bases, with 7 bases sitting between them. As DNA, the CDR3 is TGTGCCAGCAGTGAAGACGGGTTCTACGAGCAGTACTTC. It codes for CASSEDGFYEQYF.

In this sample, this clone turned up a few times. The V and J genes are TRBV15 and TRBJ2-7, with TRBD2 as a possible D gene (6 bases). CDR1 and CDR2 (germline): LNHNV, YYDKDF (reference sequence). The CDR3 covers 13 residues. The ends were cut back, 0 bases at V and 5 bases at J, with 8 bases in the middle. Here the CDR3 DNA reads TGTGCCACCAGCAGAGAGGGCGGGGACGAGCAGTACTTC. Residues: CATSREGGDEQYF. The whole variable domain, remainder taken from reference TRBV15 and TRBJ2-7, is DAMVIQNPRYQVTQFGKPVTLSCSQTLNHNVMYWYQQKSSQAPKLLFHYYDKDFNNEADTPDNFQSRRPNTSFCFLDIRSPGLGDTAMYLCATSREGGDEQYFGPGTRLTVT.

The chain carries TRBV29-1 and TRBJ2-2, with unresolved D. Germline V gene lookup returns CDR1 SQVTM and CDR2 ANQGSEA. V lost 5 bases to trimming and J lost 0 bases, with 16 bases between them. The CDR3 runs to 16 residues. The CDR3 region has the DNA TGCAGCGTTCACGCGGCTTTTACCCCGAACACCGGGGAGCTGTTTTTT. Protein: CSVHAAFTPNTGELFF.

V is TRBV5-5 and J is TRBJ2-7; 9 bases are a match to TRBD1. Trimming took 3 bases from V and 5 from J; bases not matched to a gene: 6. Germline CDR1 SGHKS, CDR2 YYEKEE (reference sequence). The CDR3 is 14 residues long. The DNA of the CDR3 is TGTGCCAGCAGCTGGACAGGGGCTGGCAACGAGCAGTACTTC. It encodes CASSWTGAGNEQYF.

This rearrangement joins TRBV4-3 to TRBJ2-1; D possibly corresponds to TRBD2 (5 bases). V was clipped by 4 bases and J by 5 bases, with 18 bases between them. CDR1 LGHNA and CDR2 YSLEER come from the germline V gene. This CDR3 comprises 16 residues. CDR3 bases: TGCGCCAGCAGCCGCCCTATTGCCCGCGGGCACAATGAGCAGTTCTTC. It translates to CASSRPIARGHNEQFF.

The chain recombines TRBV19 with TRBJ2-1; possible D gene TRBD1, 5 bases. The CDR3 contains 14 residues. Germline CDR1 reads LNHDA; CDR2 reads SQIVND (reference sequence). Trimming pared 1 base from V and 7 bases from J, leaving 11 bases between. CDR3 sequence (DNA): TGTGCCAGTAGTATAGTGGGCAGGGTTAATGAGCAGTTCTTC. Its protein is CASSIVGRVNEQFF.

This clone is medium-sized by share. The chain has TRBV7-9 and TRBJ2-7, with D possibly matching TRBD2 (5 bases). Germline V gene sequence: CDR1 SEHNR, CDR2 FQNEAQ (reference sequence). V lost 5 bases and J 2 bases, leaving 10 bases between the germline ends. The CDR3 consists of 13 residues. In DNA, the CDR3 is TGTGCCAGCAGCCCCCCGGAGGCCTACGAGCAGTACTTC. This codes for CASSPPEAYEQYF.

The rearrangement links TRBV2 to TRBJ2-7; possible D gene TRBD2, 6 bases. The CDR3 has 14 amino acids. Between the trimmed V and J ends, which lost 8 bases and 0 bases, there was a span of 14 bases. Germline values: CDR1 SNHLY, CDR2 FYNNEI. In nucleotides, the CDR3 is TGTGCCAGCGTAAGCGGGTCGAGCTCCTACGAGCAGTACTTC. Translation: CASVSGSSSYEQYF.